This T cell receptor beta chain was captured in a study of Graves' ophthalmopathy and Graves' hyperthyroidism (dated by TCRdb to 2016 to 2019). About the full investigation: Stable hyperthyroidism was defined as no progression to ophthalmopathy within 18 months of follow-up. T-cell repertoires of thyroid tissue and blood were compared in 5 or 6 hyperthyroidism patients. An independent validation cohort was composed of around 19 hyperthyroidism patients and approximately 15 patients who later progressed from hyperthyroidism to ophthalmopathy. To explore V-J signatures that distinguish ophthalmopathy from hyperthyroidism, a discovery set of 100 patients was enrolled, made up of 40 to 45 with ophthalmopathy and fewer than 60 with stable hyperthyroidism. Following sample collection, hyperthyroidism patients were given methimazole at a starting dose of 30 mg daily, and ophthalmopathy patients were given high-dose intravenous methylprednisolone. In total, 135 blood samples were TCR-sequenced: 43 ophthalmopathy, some 75 hyperthyroidism and about 17 hyperthyroidism-to-ophthalmopathy patients. TCR beta repertoire signatures were used to distinguish Graves' ophthalmopathy from Graves' hyperthyroidism and to predict progression to ophthalmopathy. Results the study describes overall, beyond this receptor: Sample size was not statistically predetermined, and group allocation was not concealed from the investigators. In validation, the model predicted ophthalmopathy progression with about 71% sensitivity and roughly 72% specificity; some 13 predicted patients were CT-confirmed with GO in a median of roughly 6.8 months. Ophthalmopathy was separated from stable hyperthyroidism by the 13-signature model with 87.88% sensitivity and roughly 83% specificity in cross-validation and with 80%/75% in the test set. Most expanded thyroid clonotypes with frequency above 0.001 were also detected in blood, suggesting blood repertoires may reflect the thyroid immune response.

TCR beta CDR3 regions were amplified from RNA transcripts for repertoire sequencing. The first round was an RT-PCR using HTBI primers with the Qiagen OneStep RT-PCR kit, and this first round was followed by a second-round multiplex PCR, then size selection and purification. Libraries were sequenced paired-end with 100 bp reads on an Illumina HiSeq2000. Under the source paper's analysis protocol: SOAPnuke was used for read processing, and reads with adapters, uncalled bases, a mean Phred below 15, or no exact constant-primer or identifier match were discarded. COPE v1.2.5 was used to merge high-quality paired reads. Unique nucleotide sequences were defined as clonotypes and aligned to IMGT TRB V, D and J references using MiTCR v1.1. The analysis was limited to V-J combinations with a frequency above 0.0001, which together covered around 99% of the repertoires. For each V-J combination, a TCR clonal expansion and chaos score was defined as F50 clonal expansion divided by the chaos observed in the TCRdist matrix. Welch's t-statistics and random forest were used to reduce the features to 10 to 15 V-J combinations, which were then used as input to a naive Bayes classifier. The similarity between thyroid and blood repertoires was quantified using the Morisita-Horn index. TCRdb trimmed public reads at Q25 via fastp, called clones via MiXCR and kept in-frame beta chains. CDR3 protein sequences are deduplicated, and each keeps its most common genes and DNA. TCRdb's processing, not the authors' own work, is the source of the V and J calls. The sample has around 590,000 distinct CDR3 sequences on record, under 45% of them singletons. The ten largest clones capture around 4.6% of the sample.

Sequences SGHVS (CDR1) and FQNEAQ (CDR2) are obtained from the germline V gene. The junction carries 18 bases between V and J, which are trimmed by 2 bases and 4 bases respectively. Spanning cysteine to phenylalanine, the CDR3 consists of 17 amino acids. Of all the DNA, just the CDR3 is kept, 51 bases in frame from base 1. In its sample, this clonotype was seen many times. Its antigen remains undetermined. No base-level quality is on record; no much larger clone is a single base apart. Hyperthyroidism patients were newly diagnosed, with disease duration under 2 months, and aged 18 to 65 years. Anyone with other autoimmune diseases, uncontrolled infections, pregnancy or lactation was excluded from the study. Clinical symptoms, serum thyroxine, TRAb, thyroid ultrasound and orbital computed tomography formed the basis of the diagnosis. Total RNA was extracted using Trizol reagent, and RNA quality was checked on an Agilent 2100 Bioanalyzer.

Here the chain combines TRBV7-8 and TRBJ1-5; tentative D gene TRBD1, with 6 bases matching. This TCR was recovered from an adult man with Graves' hyperthyroidism. Sequencing was performed on peripheral blood or thyroid tissue (not recorded which). The CDR3 reads as follows: CASSLRGHAGINQPQHF. The sequenced DNA: TGTGCCAGCAGCTTAAGGGGACACGCAGGGATAAATCAGCCCCAGCATTTT. Outside the CDR3, residues come from the reference TRBV7-8 and TRBJ1-5 proteins, so the full variable domain is: GAGVSQSPRYKVAKRGQDVALRCDPISGHVSLFWYQQALGQGPEFLTYFQNEAQLDKSGLPSDRFFAERPEGSVSTLKIQRTQQEDSAVYLCASSLRGHAGINQPQHFGDGTRLSIL.